Sequencing of this T cell receptor beta chain was carried out in a study of T cells in localized non-small cell lung cancer. Germline lookup yields CDR1 GTSNPN and CDR2 SVGIG (reference sequence). Trimming at V came to 3 bases and at J to 6 bases, leaving 5 bases not matched to a gene. The CDR3 has 14 residues. Remarks on this clone: Its antigen is as yet unknown.

Produced via immunoSEQ multiplex PCR; TCRdb's table is partial and in-frame only. Of about 83,000 clones in the sample, approximately 80% were seen once. Findings and limits, study-wide: Appearance in adjacent lung was seen for a median 57 of the top 100 tumor clones.

The chain carries TRBV30 and TRBJ1-5; 10 nucleotides line up with TRBD1. This clonotype was sampled from an older female donor with stage I lung adenocarcinoma. This material consisted of peripheral blood, taken before any cancer treatment. In DNA, the CDR3 is TGTGCCTGGAGCCCGGGACAGGGGATTCAGCCCCAGCATTTT. Protein sequence: CAWSPGQGIQPQHF.